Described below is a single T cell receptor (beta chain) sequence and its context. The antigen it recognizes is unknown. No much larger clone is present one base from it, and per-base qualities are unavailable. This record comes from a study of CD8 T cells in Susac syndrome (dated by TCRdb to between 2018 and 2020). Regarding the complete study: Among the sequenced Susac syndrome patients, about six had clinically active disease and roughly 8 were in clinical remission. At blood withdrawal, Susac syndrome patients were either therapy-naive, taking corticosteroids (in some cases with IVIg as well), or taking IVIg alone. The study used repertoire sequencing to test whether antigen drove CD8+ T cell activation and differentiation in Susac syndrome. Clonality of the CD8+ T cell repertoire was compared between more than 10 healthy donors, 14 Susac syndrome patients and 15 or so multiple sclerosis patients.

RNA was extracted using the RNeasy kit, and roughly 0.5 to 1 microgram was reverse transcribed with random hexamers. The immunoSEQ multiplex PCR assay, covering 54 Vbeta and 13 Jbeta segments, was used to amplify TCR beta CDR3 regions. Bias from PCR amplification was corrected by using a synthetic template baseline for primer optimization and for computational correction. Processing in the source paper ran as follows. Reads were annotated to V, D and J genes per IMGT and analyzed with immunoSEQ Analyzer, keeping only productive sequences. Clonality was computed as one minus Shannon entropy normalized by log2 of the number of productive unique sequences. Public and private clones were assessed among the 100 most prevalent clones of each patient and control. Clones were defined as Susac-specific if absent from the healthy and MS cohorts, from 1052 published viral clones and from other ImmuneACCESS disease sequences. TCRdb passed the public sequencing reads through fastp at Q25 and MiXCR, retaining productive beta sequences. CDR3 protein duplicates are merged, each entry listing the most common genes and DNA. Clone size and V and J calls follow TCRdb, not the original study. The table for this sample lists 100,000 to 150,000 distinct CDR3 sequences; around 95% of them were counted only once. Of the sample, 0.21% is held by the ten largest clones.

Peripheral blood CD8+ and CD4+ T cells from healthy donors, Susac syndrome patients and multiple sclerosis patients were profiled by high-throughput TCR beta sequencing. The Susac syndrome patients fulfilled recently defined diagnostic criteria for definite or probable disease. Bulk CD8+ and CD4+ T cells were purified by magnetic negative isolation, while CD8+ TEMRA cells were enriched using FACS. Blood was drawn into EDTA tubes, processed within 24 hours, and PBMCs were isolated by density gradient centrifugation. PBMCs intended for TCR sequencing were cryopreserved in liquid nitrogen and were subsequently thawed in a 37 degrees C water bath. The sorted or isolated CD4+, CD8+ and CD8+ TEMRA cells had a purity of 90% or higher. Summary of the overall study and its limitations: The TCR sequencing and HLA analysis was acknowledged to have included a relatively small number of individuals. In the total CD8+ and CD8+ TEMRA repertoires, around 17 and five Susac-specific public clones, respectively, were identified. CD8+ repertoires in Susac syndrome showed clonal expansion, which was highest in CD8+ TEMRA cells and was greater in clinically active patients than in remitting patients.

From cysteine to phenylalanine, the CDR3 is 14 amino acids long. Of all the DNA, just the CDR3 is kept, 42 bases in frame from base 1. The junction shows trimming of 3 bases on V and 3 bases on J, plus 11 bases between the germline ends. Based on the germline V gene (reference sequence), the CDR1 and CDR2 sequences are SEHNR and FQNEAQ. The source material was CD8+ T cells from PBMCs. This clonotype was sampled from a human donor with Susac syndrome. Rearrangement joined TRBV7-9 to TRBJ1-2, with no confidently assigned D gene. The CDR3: CASSLGDTHYGYTF. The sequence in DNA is TGTGCCAGCAGCTTGGGTGACACCCACTATGGCTACACCTTC.